A single T cell receptor (beta chain) is shown here with its context. The antigen remains undetermined. The data stem from a study of PD-L1 blockade in urothelial cancer. Background on the study: Investigators checked blood 3 weeks (second dose) and 6 weeks after treatment start. Peripheral blood specimens exhibited a median yield of about 150,000 T cells.

The investigators introduced synthetic TCR analog templates into each PCR as spikes. Some clones are missing from TCRdb's copy, which holds only in-frame ones; the method was immunoSEQ multiplex PCR. The sample lists about 120,000 clones; about 83% were seen once. Regarding the study as a whole: For durable-benefit patients, tumor-associated blood clones expanded more at 3 weeks.

This CDR3 comprises 15 residues. Germline lookup yields CDR1 MNHNS and CDR2 SASEGT. Trimming took 3 bases from V and 2 from J, leaving 14 bases between them. Described time point: peripheral blood 6 weeks after treatment start. The sample consisted of PBMCs, taken around atezolizumab (anti-PD-L1) treatment. The chain is built from TRBV6-1 and TRBJ2-7, with D perhaps TRBD2 (6 bases). This TCR was sampled from a man in his forties or fifties with urothelial cancer. This chain's CDR3 is CASSDISSGAYEQYF. The CDR3 nucleotides are TGTGCCAGCAGTGACATCAGTAGCGGCGCCTACGAGCAGTACTTC.